The 21 T cell receptor beta chains listed next were all sequenced from one sample in a study of monozygotic twins with inflammatory bowel disease. TCRdb reprocessed the 5' RACE reads and keeps a single row for each CDR3 protein, giving no DNA. This table holds about 450,000 distinct CDR3 sequences. Sequenced: blood. Receptors originate from a human donor with ulcerative colitis or Crohn's disease, or a healthy co-twin of an affected twin (not recorded which).

The rearrangement uses TRBV10-3 and TRBJ1-1; TCRdb designates TRBD1, a call that cannot be tested without DNA. This CDR3 spans 16 amino acids. CDR1 and CDR2 (germline): ENHRY, SYGVKD. CDR3 in amino acids: CAITRGGQGPLRRAFF.

The rearrangement links TRBV5-1 to TRBJ2-1; TCRdb proposes TRBD2, but this gene call is untestable without DNA. This CDR3 has 15 residues. Germline assignment: CDR1 SGHRS and CDR2 YFSETQ. The CDR3 spells CASNQGRPTGDEQFF.

J is TRBJ2-1 and V is TRBV7-2. CDR1 SGHTA and CDR2 FQGNSA come from the germline V gene. The CDR3 has 16 residues. The CDR3 here is CASSLLGYSSYNEQFF.

The chain carries TRBV7-9 and TRBJ1-6. From germline, CDR1 is SEHNR and CDR2 FQNEAQ (reference sequence). This CDR3 spans 15 amino acids. CDR3 protein: CASSSGVSYNSPLHF.

The rearrangement joins TRBV2 to TRBJ2-3; TCRdb proposes TRBD1, but this gene call is untestable without DNA. The CDR3 is 15 amino acids. Germline V gene lookup returns CDR1 SNHLY and CDR2 FYNNEI. The CDR3 here is CASSVWGRGTDTQYF.

The V gene is TRBV20-1, the J gene TRBJ1-1; no DNA is available, so the TRBD1 call from TCRdb remains unchecked. The CDR3 extends over 13 amino acids. Germline V gives CDR1 DFQATT, CDR2 SNEGSKA (reference sequence). The CDR3 loop reads CSARSPGGTEAFF.

The gene calls are TRBV3-1 and TRBJ2-5; without DNA, the TCRdb call of TRBD1 cannot be checked. The length of the CDR3 is 14 residues. Germline V CDR1 and CDR2: LGHDT, YNNKEL (reference sequence). CDR3 sequence reads: CASSLTGGDETQYF.

This sequence joins TRBV7-9 and TRBJ2-3. The CDR3 extends over 13 amino acids. Germline loops: CDR1 SEHNR, CDR2 FQNEAQ (reference sequence). The CDR3 protein is CASSPSNTDTQYF. Drawing the rest from reference TRBV7-9 and TRBJ2-3, the complete variable domain is DTGVSQNPRHKITKRGQNVTFRCDPISEHNRLYWYRQTLGQGPEFLTYFQNEAQLEKSRLLSDRFSAERPKGSFSTLEIQRTEQGDSAMYLCASSPSNTDTQYFGPGTRLTVL.

This chain joins TRBV12-3 or TRBV12-4 and TRBJ2-1. The CDR3 sequence is 13 residues long. The CDR3 is CASSANAQNEQFF.

This chain links TRBV18 with TRBJ2-2; lacking DNA, the TRBD2 call made by TCRdb goes unchecked. Germline assignment: CDR1 KGHSH and CDR2 LQKENI. The CDR3 totals 16 residues. CDR3 sequence: CASSPPTSQNTGELFF.

The chain carries TRBV28 and TRBJ1-3; there is no DNA to check the TCRdb D call of TRBD1. This CDR3 has 13 residues. In germline, CDR1 is MDHEN, CDR2 SYDVKM. This CDR3 reads CASRGGGGNTIYF.

Here the CDR3 reads CASSGGPGANVLTF. The chain recombines TRBV5-1 with TRBJ2-6; the D gene TCRdb calls, TRBD1, cannot be checked with no DNA. Germline V lookup: CDR1 SGHRS, CDR2 YFSETQ. CDR3 size: 14 residues.

V usage is TRBV10-3 and J usage is TRBJ1-1; the TRBD1 assignment by TCRdb is unverifiable without DNA. The CDR3 sequence is 13 residues long. The germline V gene encodes CDR1 ENHRY and CDR2 SYGVKD. CDR3 sequence: CASDRGMNTEAFF.

The chain is built from TRBV5-5 and TRBJ1-2. CDR3 length: 13 residues. Germline V gives CDR1 SGHKS, CDR2 YYEKEE (reference sequence). The CDR3 reads CASSFGDGGGYTF.

V is TRBV7-9 and J is TRBJ2-7; TCRdb names TRBD1, which stays unverified in the absence of DNA. CDR1 is SEHNR, CDR2 FQNEAQ, per germline (reference sequence). The CDR3 sequence is 14 residues long. The CDR3 loop is CASSSTGRGYEQYF.

The chain carries TRBV20-1 and TRBJ2-3; the TRBD2 assignment by TCRdb is unverifiable without DNA. The germline V gene has CDR1 DFQATT and CDR2 SNEGSKA (reference sequence). The CDR3 loop spans 15 amino acids. The CDR3 spells CSARDGAGGADTQYF.

This chain links TRBV20-1 with TRBJ2-3. Per germline, CDR1 DFQATT and CDR2 SNEGSKA (reference sequence). This CDR3 region has 11 residues. CDR3 sequence reads: CSFPNTDTQYF.

This chain joins TRBV5-6 and TRBJ2-2; TCRdb lists TRBD2, though no DNA is available to test this call. Germline CDR1 SGHDT, CDR2 YYEEEE. The CDR3 contains 17 residues. The CDR3 region is CASSKTSGRAVTGELFF.

The chain has TRBV5-1 and TRBJ2-7; TCRdb's assignment of TRBD1 cannot be checked, as there is no DNA. Germline CDR1 SGHRS, CDR2 YFSETQ. The CDR3 is 14 amino acids. This CDR3 is CASSVWDRGDEQYF.

The V and J genes are TRBV7-8 and TRBJ2-3; TCRdb lists TRBD1, though no DNA is available to test this call. In germline, CDR1 is SGHVS, CDR2 FQNEAQ. The CDR3 consists of 16 residues. The CDR3 is CASSSLYGRSTDTQYF.

The V call is TRBV28, the J call TRBJ1-2. Germline CDR1 and CDR2: MDHEN and SYDVKM. This CDR3 is 14 amino acids long. The CDR3 here is CASSPAEGGYGYTF.